This T cell receptor beta chain was obtained from a study of blood T cell repertoires in COVID-19. Study information: Whether acute or convalescent, the COVID-19 samples came from the United States, Italy and Spain.

Repertoires were generated with immunoSEQ multiplex PCR, while TCRdb's copy carries only in-frame clones and drops some. The top ten clones hold about 1.6% of a sample with 110,000 or so clones, over 70% of them seen once. This clone was counted a single time. The V gene lost 3 bases and the J gene lost 11 bases, with 24 bases spanning the gap. The CDR3 consists of 16 residues. Per the germline V gene, CDR1 is KGHSH and CDR2 is LQKENI. The receptor comes from a man between 45 and 60 years old with acute or convalescent COVID-19. The chain is built from TRBV18 and TRBJ2-3; perhaps TRBD2 as D (6 bases). The sample comprised peripheral blood. This CDR3 is CASSPSSLARSGVQYF. CDR3 sequence (DNA): TGTGCCAGCTCACCTAGTAGTCTCGCCCGCTCGGGGGTGCAGTATTTT.